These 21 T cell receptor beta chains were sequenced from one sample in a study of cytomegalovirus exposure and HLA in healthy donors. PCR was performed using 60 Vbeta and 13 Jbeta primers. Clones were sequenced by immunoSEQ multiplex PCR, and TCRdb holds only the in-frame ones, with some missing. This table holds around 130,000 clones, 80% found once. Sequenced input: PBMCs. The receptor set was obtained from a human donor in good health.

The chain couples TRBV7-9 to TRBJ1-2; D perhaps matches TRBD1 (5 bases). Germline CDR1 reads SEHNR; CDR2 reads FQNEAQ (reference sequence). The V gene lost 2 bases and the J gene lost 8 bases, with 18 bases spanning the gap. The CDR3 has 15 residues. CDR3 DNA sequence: TGTGCCAGCAGCTTACAGGGAAATGAATTCGGGGGCTACACCTTC. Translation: CASSLQGNEFGGYTF. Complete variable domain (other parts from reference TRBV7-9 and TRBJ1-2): DTGVSQNPRHKITKRGQNVTFRCDPISEHNRLYWYRQTLGQGPEFLTYFQNEAQLEKSRLLSDRFSAERPKGSFSTLEIQRTEQGDSAMYLCASSLQGNEFGGYTFGSGTRLTVV.

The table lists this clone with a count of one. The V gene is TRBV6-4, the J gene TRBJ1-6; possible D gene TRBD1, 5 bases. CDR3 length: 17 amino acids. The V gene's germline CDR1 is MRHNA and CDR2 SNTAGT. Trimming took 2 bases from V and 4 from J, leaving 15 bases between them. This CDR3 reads CASSDPHIDRYNSPLHF. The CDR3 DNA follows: TGTGCCAGCAGTGACCCTCATATAGACAGATATAATTCACCCCTCCACTTT.

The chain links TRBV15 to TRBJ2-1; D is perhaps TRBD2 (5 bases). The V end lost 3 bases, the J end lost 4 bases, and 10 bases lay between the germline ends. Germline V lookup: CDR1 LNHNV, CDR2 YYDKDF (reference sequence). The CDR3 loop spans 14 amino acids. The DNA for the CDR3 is TGTGCCACCAGCAGCGAAACTAGGTACAATGAGCAGTTCTTC. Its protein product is CATSSETRYNEQFF. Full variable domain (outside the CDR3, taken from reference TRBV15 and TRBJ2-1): DAMVIQNPRYQVTQFGKPVTLSCSQTLNHNVMYWYQQKSSQAPKLLFHYYDKDFNNEADTPDNFQSRRPNTSFCFLDIRSPGLGDTAMYLCATSSETRYNEQFFGPGTRLTVL.

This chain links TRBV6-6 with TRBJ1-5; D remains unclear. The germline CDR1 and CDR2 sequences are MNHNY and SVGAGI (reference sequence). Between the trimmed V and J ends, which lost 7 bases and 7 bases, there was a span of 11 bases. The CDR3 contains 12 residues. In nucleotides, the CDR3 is TGTGCCAGCACAGCCGGCGGCCAGCCCCAGCATTTT. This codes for CASTAGGQPQHF.

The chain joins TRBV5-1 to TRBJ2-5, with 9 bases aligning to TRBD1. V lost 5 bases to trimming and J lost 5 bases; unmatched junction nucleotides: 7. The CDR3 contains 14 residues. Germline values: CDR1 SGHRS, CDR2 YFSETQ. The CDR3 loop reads CASRQGAGVETQYF. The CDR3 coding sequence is TGCGCCAGCAGACAGGGGGCAGGGGTGGAGACCCAGTACTTC.

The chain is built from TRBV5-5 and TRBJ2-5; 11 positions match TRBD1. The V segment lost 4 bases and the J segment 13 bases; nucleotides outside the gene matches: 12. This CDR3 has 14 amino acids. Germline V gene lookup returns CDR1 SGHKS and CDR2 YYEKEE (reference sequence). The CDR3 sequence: CASSRGTGGYEPYF. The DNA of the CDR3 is TGTGCCAGCAGCCGCGGGACAGGGGGGTACGAGCCGTACTTC. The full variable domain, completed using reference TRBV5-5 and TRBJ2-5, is DAGVTQSPTHLIKTRGQQVTLRCSPISGHKSVSWYQQVLGQGPQFIFQYYEKEERGRGNFPDRFSARQFPNYSSELNVNALLLGDSALYLCASSRGTGGYEPYFGPGTRLLVL.

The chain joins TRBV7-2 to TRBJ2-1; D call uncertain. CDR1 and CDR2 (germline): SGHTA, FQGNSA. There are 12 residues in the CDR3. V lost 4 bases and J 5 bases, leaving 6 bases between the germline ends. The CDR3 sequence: CASSSYNNEQFF. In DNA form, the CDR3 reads TGTGCCAGCAGCTCCTATAACAATGAGCAGTTCTTC.

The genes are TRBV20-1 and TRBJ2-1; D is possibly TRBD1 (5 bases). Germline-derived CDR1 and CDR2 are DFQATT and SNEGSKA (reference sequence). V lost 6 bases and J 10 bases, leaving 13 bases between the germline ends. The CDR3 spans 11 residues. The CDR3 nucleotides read TGCAGTGCCGCCGCTACAGGCGAGCAGTTCTTC. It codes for CSAAATGEQFF.

CDR3 nucleotide sequence: TGTGCCAGCAGACGAGCGGGGGCCAACACCGGGGAGCTGTTTTTT. Translated, it gives CASRRAGANTGELFF. The chain is built from TRBV5-4 and TRBJ2-2; 8 bases match TRBD2. Trimming took 5 bases from V and 2 from J; bases not matched to a gene: 5. Germline loops: CDR1 SGHNT, CDR2 YYREEE (reference sequence). The CDR3 totals 15 residues.

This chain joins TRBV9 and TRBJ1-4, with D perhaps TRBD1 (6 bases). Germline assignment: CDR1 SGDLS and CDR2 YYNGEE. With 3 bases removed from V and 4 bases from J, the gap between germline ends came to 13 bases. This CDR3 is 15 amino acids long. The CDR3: CASSGGGGNNEKLFF. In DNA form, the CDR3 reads TGTGCCAGCAGCGGGGGGGGCGGAAATAATGAAAAACTGTTTTTT.

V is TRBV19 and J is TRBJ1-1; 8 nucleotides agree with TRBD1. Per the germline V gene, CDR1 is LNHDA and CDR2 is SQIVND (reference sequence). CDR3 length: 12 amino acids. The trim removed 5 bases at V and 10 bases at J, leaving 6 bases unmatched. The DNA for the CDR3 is TGTGCCAGTAGTCGCCAGGGGGCGAGAGCTTTCTTT. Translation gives CASSRQGARAFF.

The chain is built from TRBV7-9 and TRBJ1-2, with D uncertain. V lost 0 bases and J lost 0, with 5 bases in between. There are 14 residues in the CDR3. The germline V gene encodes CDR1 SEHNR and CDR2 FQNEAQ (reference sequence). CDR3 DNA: TGTGCCAGCAGCTTAGCTCCAGCTAACTATGGCTACACCTTC. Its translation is CASSLAPANYGYTF.

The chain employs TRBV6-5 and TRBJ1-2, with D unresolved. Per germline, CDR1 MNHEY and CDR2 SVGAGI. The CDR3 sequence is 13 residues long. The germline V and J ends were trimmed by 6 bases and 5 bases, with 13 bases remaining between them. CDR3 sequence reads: CASRNPTFYGYTF. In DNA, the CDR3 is TGTGCCAGCAGGAACCCTACCTTTTATGGCTACACCTTC.

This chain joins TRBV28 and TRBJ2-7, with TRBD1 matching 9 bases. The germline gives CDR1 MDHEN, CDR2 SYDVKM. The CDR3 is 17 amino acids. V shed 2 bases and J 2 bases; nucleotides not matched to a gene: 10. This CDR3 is CASSLGPHRGLTYEQYF. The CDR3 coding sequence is TGTGCCAGCAGTTTAGGGCCCCACAGGGGGCTAACCTACGAGCAGTACTTC.

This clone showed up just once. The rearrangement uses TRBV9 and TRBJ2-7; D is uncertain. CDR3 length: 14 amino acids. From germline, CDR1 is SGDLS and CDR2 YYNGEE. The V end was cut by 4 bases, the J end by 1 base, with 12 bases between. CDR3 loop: CASSRGEPSYEQYF. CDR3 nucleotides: TGTGCCAGCAGCCGAGGAGAACCTTCCTACGAGCAGTACTTC.

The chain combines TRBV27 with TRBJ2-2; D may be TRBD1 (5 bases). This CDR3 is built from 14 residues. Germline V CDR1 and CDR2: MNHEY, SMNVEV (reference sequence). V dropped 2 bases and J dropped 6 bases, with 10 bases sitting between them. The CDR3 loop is CASSLQGVAGELFF. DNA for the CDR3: TGTGCCAGCAGTTTACAGGGTGTAGCCGGGGAGCTGTTTTTT.

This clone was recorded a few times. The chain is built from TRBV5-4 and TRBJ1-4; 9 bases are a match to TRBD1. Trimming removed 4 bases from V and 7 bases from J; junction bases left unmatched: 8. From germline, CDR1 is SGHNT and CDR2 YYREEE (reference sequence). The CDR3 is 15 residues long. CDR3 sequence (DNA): TGTGCCAGCAGCGCCCCGGGACAGGGAGTTGAAAAACTGTTTTTT. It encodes CASSAPGQGVEKLFF. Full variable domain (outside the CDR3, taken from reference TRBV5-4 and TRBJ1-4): ETGVTQSPTHLIKTRGQQVTLRCSSQSGHNTVSWYQQALGQGPQFIFQYYREEENGRGNFPPRFSGLQFPNYSSELNVNALELDDSALYLCASSAPGQGVEKLFFGSGTQLSVL.

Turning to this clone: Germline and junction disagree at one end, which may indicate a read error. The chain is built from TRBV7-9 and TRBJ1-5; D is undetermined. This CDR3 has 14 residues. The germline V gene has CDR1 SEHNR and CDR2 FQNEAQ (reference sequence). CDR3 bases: TGTGCCAGCAGCTTGAGTAGCAGTGGTCAGCTCCAGCATTTT. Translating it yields CASSLSSSGQLQHF.

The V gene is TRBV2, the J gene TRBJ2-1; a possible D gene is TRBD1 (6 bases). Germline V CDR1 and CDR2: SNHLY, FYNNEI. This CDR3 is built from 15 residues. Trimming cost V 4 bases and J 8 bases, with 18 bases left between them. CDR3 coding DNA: TGTGCCAGCAGTGGGACCGGGACACCCTTCTATGAGCAGTTCTTC. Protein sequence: CASSGTGTPFYEQFF.

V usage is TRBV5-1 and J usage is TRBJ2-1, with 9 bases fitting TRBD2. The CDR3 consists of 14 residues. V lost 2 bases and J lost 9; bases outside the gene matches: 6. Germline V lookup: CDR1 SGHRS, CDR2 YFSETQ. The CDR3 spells CASSFASGAPEQFF. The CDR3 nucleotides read TGCGCCAGCAGCTTCGCTAGCGGGGCGCCTGAGCAGTTCTTC.

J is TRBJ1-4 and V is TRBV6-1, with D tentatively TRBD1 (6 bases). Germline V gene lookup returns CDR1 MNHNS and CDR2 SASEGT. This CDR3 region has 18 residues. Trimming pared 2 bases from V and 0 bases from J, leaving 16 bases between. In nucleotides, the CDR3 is TGTGCCAGCAGTGAACGGGACATACTACTTGCAACTAATGAAAAACTGTTTTTT. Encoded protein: CASSERDILLATNEKLFF.